This is a list of T cell receptor beta chains from one sample in a study of blood T cell repertoires in COVID-19. Generated by immunoSEQ multiplex PCR, the TCRdb table keeps only in-frame clones and is missing some. Here the sample spans approximately 82,000 clones, about 89% being singletons. The material sequenced was PBMCs or T cells enriched from blood (not recorded which). Every receptor here comes from a woman in her forties or fifties with acute COVID-19. The CDR3 runs from the conserved cysteine through the conserved F or W.

>TRBV9
CASSSSTGQGRTDTQYF
>TRBV11-3
CASSLEPVTDTQYF
>TRBV5-1
CASSLDTLNTEAFF
>TRBV19
CASSISGESGNTIYF
>TRBV6-5
CASRRDRDPGNTIYF
>TRBV10-3
CAISGGQETYGYTF
>TRBV19
CASGDRGRGNQPQHF
>TRBV30
CALDIFGAEAFF
>TRBV5-6
CASSFGTGYSGANVLTF
>TRBV28
CASRVQTENYGYTF
>TRBV14
CASSQHLIGATSETQYF
>TRBV7-8
CASSPRLQGLFF
>TRBV9
CASSAVTGGAADTQYF
>TRBV30
CALERGPSTDTQYF
>TRBV19
CATQQGAPTGELFF
>TRBV6-2/TRBV6-3
CASSYSGGNTEAFF
>TRBV5-1
CASSLGTDRVYGYTF
>TRBV30
CAWSHRALTDTQYF
>TRBV29-1
CSVEGQGKGYGYTF
>TRBV5-1
CASSLGAAYGYTF
>TRBV6-6
CASSYSNRGTDTQYF
>TRBV10-3
CAISVGQNNSPLHF
>TRBV10-3
CAISGPTSGRNQPDTQYF
>TRBV27
CASSFAGPDEKLFF
>TRBV27
CASRTGGALQANVLTF
>TRBV5-5
CASSLYTGYRYEQYF
>TRBV28
CASRTGSGYTF
>TRBV28
CASSSHSTGELFF
>TRBV27
CASSPARQGAPYEQYF
>TRBV18
CASSLTAGASYNEQFF
>TRBV11-3
CASSLGGPHTGELFF
>TRBV7-9
CASTYPSIQGDTEAFF